The next 25 T cell receptor beta chains were all read from a single sample in a study of blood T cell repertoires in COVID-19. Assay used: immunoSEQ multiplex PCR; TCRdb lists only in-frame clones, some missing. Found here are under 250,000 clones, 85% of them singletons; the top ten hold over 2%. The specimen was peripheral blood. The source of these receptors is a woman aged 70-85 years with COVID-19, enrolled during active disease.

The table lists this clone with a few counts. The V and J genes are TRBV5-1 and TRBJ1-1; 7 bases align to TRBD1. The CDR3 runs 15 residues. CDR1 and CDR2 (germline): SGHRS, YFSETQ. The V gene end was trimmed by 1 base and the J gene end by 1 base; junction bases not matched to a gene: 4. Written as DNA, the CDR3 is TGCGCCAGCAGCTTGCCGGGACAGCAGAACACTGAAGCTTTCTTT. Residues: CASSLPGQQNTEAFF.

J is TRBJ2-2 and V is TRBV5-4, with D maybe TRBD1 (6 bases). The CDR3 covers 16 residues. The V end lost 0 bases, the J end lost 4 bases, and 13 bases lay between the germline ends. Per the germline V gene, CDR1 is SGHNT and CDR2 is YYREEE (reference sequence). The CDR3 bases are TGTGCCAGCAGCTTGGCCAGGGGAGCCGGCACCGGGGAGCTGTTTTTT. Translating gives CASSLARGAGTGELFF.

The chain employs TRBV11-2 and TRBJ1-2; D remains unclear. CDR1 and CDR2 from the germline V gene are SGHAT and FQNNGV. V shed 5 bases and J shed 5 bases, with 12 bases lying between them. The CDR3 runs to 13 residues. DNA of the CDR3: TGTGCCAGCAGCCCCGGACTGGAATATGGCTACACCTTC. Protein: CASSPGLEYGYTF.

The chain couples TRBV5-6 to TRBJ1-2, with 10 bases identical to TRBD1. Looked up from germline, CDR1 is SGHDT and CDR2 is YYEEEE. Germline trimming cut 4 bases from V and 4 bases from J; bases unmatched to any gene: 10. This CDR3 comprises 16 residues. Here the CDR3 reads CASSLKPGQGSYGYTF. The CDR3 DNA follows: TGTGCCAGCAGCCTGAAACCGGGACAGGGGTCCTATGGCTACACCTTC.

The chain has TRBV6-2 or TRBV6-3 and TRBJ1-4; D might be TRBD1 (5 bases). Germline V lookup: CDR1 MNHEY, CDR2 SVGEGT. CDR3 length: 15 amino acids. V dropped 2 bases and J dropped 4 bases, with 11 bases sitting between them. Here the CDR3 DNA reads TGTGCCAGCAGTTACGTCGCGGGGGGTAATGAAAAACTGTTTTTT. Amino acids: CASSYVAGGNEKLFF.

The chain couples TRBV24-1 to TRBJ2-5, with TRBD2 identical over 7 bases. Germline V gene lookup returns CDR1 KGHDR and CDR2 SFDVKD. With V trimmed by 3 bases and J by 5 bases, 8 bases remained unmatched. The CDR3 length is 15 residues. CDR3 residues: CATSDTGTKGETQYF. Here the CDR3 DNA reads TGTGCCACCAGTGATACCGGGACTAAGGGCGAGACCCAGTACTTC.

V usage is TRBV19 and J usage is TRBJ1-1, with 8 bases identical to TRBD1. The length of the CDR3 is 14 residues. The ends lost 3 bases at V and 5 bases at J; junction bases unmatched: 5. Germline CDR1 is LNHDA and CDR2 is SQIVND (reference sequence). The CDR3 here is CASSITQGGTEAFF. The DNA for the CDR3 is TGTGCCAGTAGTATTACACAGGGGGGGACTGAAGCTTTCTTT.

The genes are TRBV9 and TRBJ1-5, with unresolved D. Germline CDR1 reads SGDLS; CDR2 reads YYNGEE. V was cut by 0 bases and J by 7 bases, with 14 bases left in between. The CDR3 has 15 amino acids. CDR3 protein: CASSVVAGEVQPQHF. The DNA of the CDR3 is TGTGCCAGCAGCGTAGTAGCTGGAGAGGTCCAGCCCCAGCATTTT.

The rearrangement links TRBV6-2 or TRBV6-3 to TRBJ1-2; a possible D gene is TRBD1 (5 bases). There are 15 residues in the CDR3. The V end was cut by 2 bases, the J end by 2 bases, with 12 bases between. Germline CDR1 reads MNHEY; CDR2 reads SVGEGT. CDR3 sequence (DNA): TGTGCCAGCAGTTACGGGGCATATCTCAACTATGGCTACACCTTC. It codes for CASSYGAYLNYGYTF.

V is TRBV5-1 and J is TRBJ2-1, with 9 bases identical to TRBD1. V trimming: 4 bases; J trimming: 2 bases; junction bases outside the gene matches: 10. Germline CDR1 and CDR2: SGHRS and YFSETQ. The CDR3 runs to 17 residues. This CDR3 is CASSPAGTGTPYNEQFF. The CDR3 nucleotides are TGCGCCAGCAGCCCAGCCGGGACAGGGACCCCCTACAATGAGCAGTTCTTC.

The gene calls are TRBV3-1 (or the pseudogene TRBV3-2) and TRBJ1-3; D gene ambiguous. V gave up 1 base and J gave up 0 bases, with 10 bases separating them. Germline values: CDR1 LGHDT, CDR2 YNNKEL (reference sequence). This CDR3 is built from 16 residues. Here the CDR3 reads CASSQGAGDSGNTIYF. CDR3 coding DNA: TGTGCCAGCAGCCAAGGGGCCGGGGACTCTGGAAACACCATATATTTT.

The chain has TRBV7-8 and TRBJ2-1; possible D gene TRBD2, 5 bases. The CDR3 is made up of 14 amino acids. With 8 bases removed from V and 1 base from J, the gap between germline ends came to 12 bases. The germline CDR1 and CDR2 sequences are SGHVS and FQNEAQ. This CDR3 is CASQARGSYNEQFF. The CDR3 nucleotides are TGTGCCAGCCAAGCCCGGGGTTCCTACAATGAGCAGTTCTTC.

This clone was counted a single time. CDR3: CASSQTSGRATNEQFF. The CDR3 nucleotides are TGTGCCAGCAGCCAGACTAGCGGGAGGGCCACAAATGAGCAGTTCTTC. This chain uses TRBV3-1 (or the pseudogene TRBV3-2) with TRBJ2-1, with 14 bases identical to TRBD2. Germline CDR1 LGHDT, CDR2 YNNKEL (reference sequence). The J segment lost 7 bases and the V segment lost 3 bases, leaving 5 bases of the junction unmatched. The CDR3 runs to 16 residues.

The rearrangement links TRBV7-3 to TRBJ2-2; TRBD2 matches 9 bases. Trimming took 1 base from V and 2 from J; bases not matched to a gene: 5. The CDR3 length is 17 residues. Germline V gives CDR1 SGHTA, CDR2 FQGTGA. CDR3 protein: CASSLISGGLNTGELFF. The CDR3 bases are TGTGCCAGCAGCTTAATTAGCGGGGGCCTTAACACCGGGGAGCTGTTTTTT. The variable domain in full, completed from reference TRBV7-3 and TRBJ2-2, reads GAGVSQTPSNKVTEKGKYVELRCDPISGHTALYWYRQSLGQGPEFLIYFQGTGAADDSGLPNDRFFAVRPEGSVSTLKIQRTERGDSAVYLCASSLISGGLNTGELFFGEGSRLTVL.

This chain uses TRBV6-5 with TRBJ1-3; the D gene is possibly TRBD1 (6 bases). Germline V lookup: CDR1 MNHEY, CDR2 SVGAGI. CDR3 length equals 16 residues. Deletions cut 4 bases from V and 0 bases from J, with 13 bases between. Here the CDR3 DNA reads TGTGCCAGCAGTTCCACTGACAGGACCTCTGGAAACACCATATATTTT. As protein: CASSSTDRTSGNTIYF.

This clone was seen a handful of times. This rearrangement joins TRBV4-2 to TRBJ1-3; no reliable D call. From germline, CDR1 is LGHNA and CDR2 YNFKEQ. The CDR3 spans 15 residues. V gave up 1 base and J gave up 4 bases, with 11 bases separating them. The CDR3, as DNA: TGTGCCAGCAGCCAAGGGGAGGAAGGAGGAAACACCATATATTTT. Residues: CASSQGEEGGNTIYF.

The chain is built from TRBV9 and TRBJ1-5; TRBD1 aligns across 9 bases. V was clipped by 4 bases and J by 6 bases; unmatched bases: 5. CDR1 and CDR2 (germline): SGDLS, YYNGEE. The CDR3 totals 14 residues. The DNA for the CDR3 is TGTGCCAGCAGCTTTACAGGGGGCGGTCAGCCCCAGCATTTT. Translated, it gives CASSFTGGGQPQHF.

This sequence joins TRBV23-1 and TRBJ1-3, with TRBD1 matching over 9 bases. TRBV23-1 is annotated as an ORF whose role is uncertain. J gave up 0 bases and V 2 bases, and 17 bases lay outside the gene matches. The CDR3 contains 21 residues. The DNA of the CDR3 is TGCGCCAGCAGTCAACCCGTAACAGGGGGCGAAGGGGCATTCTCTGGAAACACCATATATTTT. Its translation is CASSQPVTGGEGAFSGNTIYF.

The rearrangement links TRBV7-3 to TRBJ2-2; 14 bases are shared with TRBD2. Trimming at V came to 5 bases and at J to 6 bases, leaving 5 bases not matched to a gene. Germline V gives CDR1 SGHTA, CDR2 FQGTGA. CDR3 length: 16 residues. The CDR3 DNA is TGTGCCAGCAGCCTGGGACTAGCGGGGGCGGCCGGGGAGCTGTTTTTT. It translates to CASSLGLAGAAGELFF.

The chain joins TRBV19 to TRBJ1-2; 8 bases align to TRBD1. The J segment lost 0 bases and the V segment lost 4 bases, leaving 7 bases of the junction unmatched. From germline, CDR1 is LNHDA and CDR2 SQIVND (reference sequence). CDR3 length equals 16 residues. The CDR3 protein is CASSRADRDANYGYTF. The DNA for the CDR3 is TGTGCCAGTAGTAGGGCGGACAGGGATGCTAACTATGGCTACACCTTC.

This chain joins TRBV30 and TRBJ2-2, with D tentatively TRBD1 (5 bases). Trimming shortened V by 4 bases and J by 6 bases, and 12 bases separated the two germline ends. This CDR3 is 13 amino acids long. Germline assignment: CDR1 GTSNPN and CDR2 SVGIG (reference sequence). The CDR3 DNA sequence: TGTGCCTGGAAATCAGGGCCGGCCGGGGAGCTGTTTTTT. Protein product: CAWKSGPAGELFF.

V and J are TRBV7-2 and TRBJ1-5; TRBD1 matches at 10 bases. V trimming: 3 bases; J trimming: 7 bases; junction bases outside the gene matches: 6. CDR3 length equals 15 residues. Germline CDR1 is SGHTA and CDR2 is FQGNSA. The CDR3 loop is CASSLQTGGLQPQHF. The CDR3 nucleotides read TGTGCCAGCAGCTTGCAGACAGGGGGCTTGCAGCCCCAGCATTTT.

This sequence joins TRBV12-3 or TRBV12-4 and TRBJ1-1; D is undetermined. This CDR3 spans 13 amino acids. The V end was cut by 1 base, the J end by 4 bases, with 7 bases between. CDR3 protein: CASSLVEGTEAFF. The CDR3 nucleotides are TGTGCCAGCAGTTTAGTTGAGGGCACTGAAGCTTTCTTT.

The V call is TRBV27, the J call TRBJ2-2; D uncertain. Germline V lookup: CDR1 MNHEY, CDR2 SMNVEV (reference sequence). The CDR3 has 12 residues. V lost 8 bases, J lost 6 bases, and 10 bases lay in between. The CDR3 DNA reads as TGTGCCAGCCGAGTCCCTTCCGGGGAGCTGTTTTTT. Its translation is CASRVPSGELFF.

V usage is TRBV7-2 and J usage is TRBJ2-7; 10 positions agree with TRBD2. Trimming removed 2 bases from V and 4 bases from J; junction bases left unmatched: 11. Germline CDR1 SGHTA, CDR2 FQGNSA. The CDR3 covers 17 residues. The CDR3 DNA reads as TGTGCCAGCAGCTTAAGATTCCCGGGACTAGCGAATTACGAGCAGTACTTC. Translation gives CASSLRFPGLANYEQYF.